These 18 T cell receptor beta chains were all obtained from the same sample, sequenced in a study of radiotherapy plus CTLA-4 blockade in lung cancer. The repertoire was sequenced with immunoSEQ multiplex PCR; TCRdb's copy has only in-frame clones and lacks some. Of tens of thousands of clones in the sample, approximately 79% were seen once. The sample consisted of peripheral blood, taken from a patient treated with radiotherapy plus ipilimumab. These receptor sequences come from a human donor with non-small cell lung cancer who had stable disease on radiotherapy plus ipilimumab.

The chain has TRBV2 and TRBJ1-6; TRBD1 matches at 9 bases. CDR1 and CDR2 (germline): SNHLY, FYNNEI. The CDR3 consists of 15 residues. V shed 0 bases and J 7 bases; nucleotides not matched to a gene: 1. The CDR3 bases are TGTGCCAGCAGTGAAGCGGGACAGGGCAATTCACCCCTCCACTTT. This gives the protein CASSEAGQGNSPLHF.

This chain uses TRBV6-1 with TRBJ1-1; D is undetermined. The CDR3 totals 13 residues. Looked up from germline, CDR1 is MNHNS and CDR2 is SASEGT. The V end lost 4 bases, the J end lost 1 base, and 7 bases lay between the germline ends. CDR3 region: CASSALRNTEAFF. CDR3 nucleotides: TGTGCCAGCAGTGCACTCCGGAACACTGAAGCTTTCTTT.

The gene calls are TRBV10-3 and TRBJ1-2; 12 nucleotides align to TRBD1. This CDR3 spans 15 amino acids. Germline lookup yields CDR1 ENHRY and CDR2 SYGVKD. Losses at the gene ends were 4 bases for V and 6 bases for J; bases not matched to a gene: 6. CDR3 coding DNA: TGTGCCATCAGTGGAGGGACAGGGGGCGTGGATGGCTACACCTTC. It yields the protein CAISGGTGGVDGYTF.

Concerning this clone itself: This CDR3 fails to terminate in the conserved phenylalanine or tryptophan, so it likely reflects a read error. CDR3 in DNA: TGTGCCTCCATAGGACAGGGCCTCAACTATGGCTACACCCTC. Translating it yields CASIGQGLNYGYTL. V is TRBV10-3 and J is TRBJ1-2, with 8 nucleotides matching TRBD1. Per the germline V gene, CDR1 is ENHRY and CDR2 is SYGVKD. Trimming removed 11 bases from V and 2 bases from J; junction bases left unmatched: 10. The CDR3 sequence is 14 residues long.

This rearrangement joins TRBV5-1 to TRBJ2-5, with 9 bases aligning to TRBD2. The CDR3 loop spans 15 amino acids. Germline loops: CDR1 SGHRS, CDR2 YFSETQ. Trimming removed 3 bases from V and 5 bases from J; junction bases left unmatched: 8. This CDR3 is CASSSAGGLGETQYF. CDR3 DNA sequence: TGCGCCAGCAGCTCCGCGGGGGGGCTGGGGGAGACCCAGTACTTC.

This sequence joins TRBV7-2 and TRBJ1-3; no firm D call. CDR1 SGHTA and CDR2 FQGNSA come from the germline V gene. The CDR3 totals 15 residues. V lost 5 bases to trimming and J lost 0 bases, with 11 bases between them. The CDR3 reads CASSPSGSSGNTIYF. CDR3 coding DNA: TGTGCCAGCAGCCCCTCAGGTTCCTCTGGAAACACCATATATTTT.

The gene calls are TRBV2 and TRBJ2-1; D may be TRBD2 (6 bases). The germline gives CDR1 SNHLY, CDR2 FYNNEI. The V end was cut by 6 bases, the J end by 10 bases, with 19 bases between. This CDR3 is 14 amino acids long. The CDR3 spells CASRPLGTRSEQFF. For the CDR3, the DNA is TGTGCCAGCAGACCCCTGGGGACTCGTTCGGAGCAGTTCTTC. Combining the CDR3 with reference TRBV2 and TRBJ2-1 gives the whole variable domain EPEVTQTPSHQVTQMGQEVILRCVPISNHLYFYWYRQILGQKVEFLVSFYNNEISEKSEIFDDQFSVERPDGSNFTLKIRSTKLEDSAMYFCASRPLGTRSEQFFGPGTRLTVL.

The genes are TRBV6-1 and TRBJ2-7; TRBD1 aligns across 8 bases. The trim removed 1 base at V and 0 bases at J, leaving 8 bases unmatched. The CDR3 has 17 residues. Germline loops: CDR1 MNHNS, CDR2 SASEGT. Here the CDR3 DNA reads TGTGCCAGCAGTGAAGAACCCCCTGGGACAGGCTCCTACGAGCAGTACGTC. Its translation: CASSEEPPGTGSYEQYV.

This clone was seen more than once but under ten times. The rearrangement uses TRBV6-4 and TRBJ1-2, with D tentatively TRBD1 (6 bases). Between the trimmed V and J ends, which lost 5 bases and 9 bases, there was a span of 16 bases. CDR1 MRHNA and CDR2 SNTAGT come from the germline V gene. The CDR3 covers 13 residues. CDR3 amino acids: CASSYGPGASYTF. The CDR3 DNA follows: TGTGCCAGCAGTTACGGGCCAGGGGCCAGCTACACCTTC.

The chain uses TRBV19 and TRBJ1-5, with a tentative D call TRBD1 (6 bases). V shed 3 bases and J shed 3 bases, with 18 bases lying between them. CDR3 length: 17 amino acids. From germline, CDR1 is LNHDA and CDR2 SQIVND (reference sequence). The DNA for the CDR3 is TGTGCCAGTAGTATTCGAAGCGGCAGGGGAGTCAATCAGCCCCAGCATTTT. Residues: CASSIRSGRGVNQPQHF.

The V call is TRBV6-5, the J call TRBJ2-1; D may be TRBD2 (6 bases). This CDR3 has 15 residues. Looked up from germline, CDR1 is MNHEY and CDR2 is SVGAGI. V was shortened by 4 bases and J by 2 bases, with 12 bases between the two germline ends. CDR3 sequence: CASSSRDSPYNEQFF. The CDR3 DNA follows: TGTGCCAGCAGTTCCCGGGACTCCCCCTACAATGAGCAGTTCTTC.

The genes are TRBV5-1 and TRBJ2-3, with 9 bases fitting TRBD2. The germline V gene encodes CDR1 SGHRS and CDR2 YFSETQ. The CDR3 has 14 residues. V lost 3 bases and J lost 4; bases outside the gene matches: 3. The CDR3 reads CASSSGTSPDTQYF. In DNA, the CDR3 is TGCGCCAGCAGCTCCGGGACTAGCCCAGATACGCAGTATTTT. Using reference TRBV5-1 and TRBJ2-3 for the parts outside the CDR3, the full variable domain is KAGVTQTPRYLIKTRGQQVTLSCSPISGHRSVSWYQQTPGQGLQFLFEYFSETQRNKGNFPGRFSGRQFSNSRSEMNVSTLELGDSALYLCASSSGTSPDTQYFGPGTRLTVL.

The V call is TRBV5-1, the J call TRBJ1-1; D gene unclear. Germline V gene lookup returns CDR1 SGHRS and CDR2 YFSETQ. V was clipped by 6 bases and J by 1 base, with 13 bases between them. This CDR3 comprises 14 residues. The DNA for the CDR3 is TGCGCCAGCAAAGTGGAGGTATCGAACACTGAAGCTTTCTTT. As protein: CASKVEVSNTEAFF.

This clone was counted a single time. J is TRBJ2-6 and V is TRBV19; 8 positions match TRBD1. Germline V lookup: CDR1 LNHDA, CDR2 SQIVND (reference sequence). The CDR3 has 18 residues. V lost 0 bases, J lost 3 bases, and 7 bases stayed unmatched. The CDR3 spells CASSIEGQVFGGANVLTF. CDR3 nucleotide sequence: TGTGCCAGTAGTATAGAGGGACAGGTATTTGGTGGGGCCAACGTCCTGACTTTC.

The genes are TRBV5-1 and TRBJ2-5; TRBD2 might be the D (7 bases). V was cut by 3 bases and J by 2 bases, with 20 bases left in between. Germline V gene data show CDR1 as SGHRS and CDR2 as YFSETQ. This CDR3 spans 17 amino acids. The CDR3 sequence: CASSYGGARNQQETQYF. CDR3 nucleotides: TGCGCCAGCAGCTATGGGGGGGCGCGGAACCAACAAGAGACCCAGTACTTC.

The chain has TRBV7-3 and TRBJ1-1; a weak D match, TRBD1 (6 bases). The CDR3 spans 15 residues. Per germline, CDR1 SGHTA and CDR2 FQGTGA. Between the trimmed V and J ends, which lost 5 bases and 0 bases, there was a span of 13 bases. CDR3 amino acids: CASSLDRGMNTEAFF. In nucleotides, the CDR3 is TGTGCCAGCAGCCTGGACAGAGGGATGAACACTGAAGCTTTCTTT.

This chain uses TRBV9 with TRBJ1-2, with a tentative D call TRBD1 (6 bases). Between the trimmed V and J ends, which lost 1 base and 9 bases, there was a span of 13 bases. This CDR3 spans 13 amino acids. Looked up from germline, CDR1 is SGDLS and CDR2 is YYNGEE. CDR3 in DNA: TGTGCCAGCAGCGTATCGGGGAGGGGGAGCTACACCTTC. Translating it yields CASSVSGRGSYTF.

V is TRBV19 and J is TRBJ2-6; D ambiguous. V gave up 3 bases and J gave up 0 bases, with 9 bases separating them. CDR1 and CDR2 (germline): LNHDA, SQIVND (reference sequence). The CDR3 contains 16 residues. The CDR3 protein is CASSIASPSGANVLTF. The CDR3, as DNA: TGTGCCAGTAGTATCGCCAGTCCCTCTGGGGCCAACGTCCTGACTTTC.